This T cell receptor beta chain was retrieved from a study of cytomegalovirus exposure and HLA in healthy donors. Study results and limitations: TCR beta V- and J-gene trimming, according to a later analysis, was linked to a missense DCLRE1C variant. Among CMV-associated TCR beta chains, most appeared HLA-restricted in a later analysis.

The length of the CDR3 is 14 residues. V was pared by 1 base and J by 0 bases, with 6 bases between. From germline, CDR1 is SEHNR and CDR2 FQNEAQ (reference sequence). Turning to this clone: Its antigen is unidentified.

PCR was performed using 60 Vbeta and 13 Jbeta primers. The assay was immunoSEQ multiplex PCR, and TCRdb's table has in-frame clones only and misses some. The table includes roughly 150,000 clones, about 80% detected once. Sequenced sample: PBMCs. The gene calls are TRBV7-9 and TRBJ1-1, with D maybe TRBD1 (5 bases). The receptor was isolated from a woman in her 30s in good health and CMV-seronegative. The CDR3 sequence is CASSLGQLNTEAFF. The DNA for the CDR3 is TGTGCCAGCAGCTTAGGACAGTTGAACACTGAAGCTTTCTTT.